This T cell receptor beta chain emerged from a study of vaccination and CD4 T cells after COVID-19. There are 17 residues in the CDR3. V dropped 6 bases and J dropped 0; count of bases not matched to a gene: 11. Oncomine TCR Beta short-read sequencing was applied to DNA from cultured CD4+ T cells. The genomic DNA was obtained from cultured CD4+ T cells by extraction with the QIAamp micro DNA kit. TCRdb re-analysed the PCR reads in MiXCR, keeping a single row per CDR3 protein. This table holds 20,000 to 25,000 distinct CDR3 sequences, 60% found once. This clonotype was found once. Its antigen is currently unknown. Treatment: roughly ten-day PBMC culture with coronavirus spike peptide pools or control peptides (ViraFEST assay). A half-volume replacement of the medium with fresh IL-2 medium was performed on days 3 and 7. After culture for over nine days, isolation of CD4+ T cells was performed by negative selection.

The sequences come from CD4+ T cells from blood, cultured in vitro, collected after SARS-CoV-2 vaccination. This receptor was taken from a human donor who received a COVID-19 vaccine. This chain connects TRBV12-3 or TRBV12-4 to TRBJ1-3; TRBD1 matches 7 bases. In DNA form, the CDR3 reads TGTGCCAGCAGATTATACGGGACAGCCAGCTCTGGAAACACCATATATTTT. Amino acids: CASRLYGTASSGNTIYF.